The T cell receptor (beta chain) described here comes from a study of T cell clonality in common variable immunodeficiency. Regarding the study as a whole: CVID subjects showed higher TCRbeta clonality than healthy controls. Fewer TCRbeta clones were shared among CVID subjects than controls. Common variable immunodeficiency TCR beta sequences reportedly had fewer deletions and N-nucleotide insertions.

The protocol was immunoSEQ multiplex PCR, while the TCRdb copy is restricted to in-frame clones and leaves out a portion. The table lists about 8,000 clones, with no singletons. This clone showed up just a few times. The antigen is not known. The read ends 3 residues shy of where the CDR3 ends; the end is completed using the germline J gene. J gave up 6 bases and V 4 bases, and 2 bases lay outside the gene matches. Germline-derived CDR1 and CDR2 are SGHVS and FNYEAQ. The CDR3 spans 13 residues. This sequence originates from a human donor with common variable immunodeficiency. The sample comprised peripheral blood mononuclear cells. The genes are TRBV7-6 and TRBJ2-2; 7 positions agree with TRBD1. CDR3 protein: CASSWDSPGELFF. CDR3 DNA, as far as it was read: TGTGCCAGCAGCTGGGACAGTCCCGGGGAG.